These T cell receptor beta chains were read from a single sample in a study of CD8+CD57+ T cells in acquired aplastic anemia. TCRdb used MiXCR to reprocess the reads, holding one entry per CDR3 protein. The sample includes approximately 220,000 distinct CDR3 sequences, 40% to 60% of them seen just once. Sequenced input: sorted CD4+, CD8+, or CD8+CD57+ T cells (not recorded which) from PBMCs. The receptor set was obtained from a human donor with aplastic anemia. Both conserved end residues are part of each CDR3. A D gene is named only where the DNA matches it firmly. For some rows the clone size is stated as once, few or many, or as a class when expanded; others skip it.

TRBJ2-7 TRBD2 . TRBV25-1 CASSELGSGGGRTSEQYF TGTGCCAGCAGTGAATTAGGTAGCGGGGGGGGCCGGACAAGCGAGCAGTACTTC
TRBJ2-7 . once TRBV5-6 CASSFRPVYEQYF TGTGCCAGCAGCTTTCGGCCAGTCTACGAGCAGTACTTC
TRBJ1-5 TRBD1 . TRBV15 CATSRGSQGAGQPQHF TGTGCCACCAGCAGAGGAAGCCAGGGGGCGGGTCAGCCCCAGCATTTT
TRBJ2-2 . . TRBV24-1 CATKPLGTGELFF TGTGCCACCAAGCCCCTTGGTACCGGGGAGCTGTTTTTT
TRBJ2-7 . . TRBV7-9 CASSLGLTVTYEQYF TGTGCCAGCAGCTTAGGTTTGACGGTTACCTACGAGCAGTACTTC
TRBJ2-3 . . TRBV10-3 CAISDRDTQYF TGTGCCATCAGTGATAGGGATACGCAGTATTTT
TRBJ1-4 TRBD1 many TRBV9 CASSPRQGTNEKLFF TGTGCCAGCAGCCCCCGACAGGGAACTAATGAAAAACTGTTTTTT
TRBJ1-3 TRBD1 many TRBV7-8 CASSRTGDLISGNTIYF TGTGCCAGCAGCCGGACAGGCGACCTTATCTCTGGAAACACCATATATTTT
TRBJ2-5 TRBD2 . TRBV9 CASSVAGGLTQYF TGTGCCAGCAGCGTAGCGGGGGGGCTCACCCAGTACTTC
TRBJ2-7 TRBD2 . TRBV29-1 CSVEQPGLAGYEQYF TGCAGCGTTGAACAACCGGGACTAGCTGGCTACGAGCAGTACTTC
TRBJ2-3 TRBD2 . TRBV5-1 CASSGAGGIDTQYF TGCGCCAGCAGCGGCGCGGGGGGAATAGATACGCAGTATTTT
TRBJ2-1 . many TRBV12-3/TRBV12-4 CASSSEGTHEQFF TGTGCCAGCAGTTCGGAGGGGACCCATGAGCAGTTCTTC
TRBJ2-7 TRBD1 many TRBV28 CASSLGQATYEQYF TGTGCCAGCAGTTTGGGACAGGCAACCTACGAGCAGTACTTC
TRBJ2-3 . many TRBV12-5 CASGSSGTDTQYF TGTGCTAGTGGTTCCTCAGGGACAGATACGCAGTATTTT